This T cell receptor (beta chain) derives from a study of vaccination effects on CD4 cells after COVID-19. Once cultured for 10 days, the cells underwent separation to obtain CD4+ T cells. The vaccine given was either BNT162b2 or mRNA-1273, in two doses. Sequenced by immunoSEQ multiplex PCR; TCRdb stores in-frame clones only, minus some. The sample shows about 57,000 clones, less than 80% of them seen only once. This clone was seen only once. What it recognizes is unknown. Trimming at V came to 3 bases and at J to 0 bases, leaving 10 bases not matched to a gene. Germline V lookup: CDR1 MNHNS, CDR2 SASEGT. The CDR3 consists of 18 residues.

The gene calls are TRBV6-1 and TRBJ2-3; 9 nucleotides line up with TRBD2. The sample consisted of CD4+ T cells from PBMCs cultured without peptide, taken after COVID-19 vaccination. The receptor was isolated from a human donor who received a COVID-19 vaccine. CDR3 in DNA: TGTGCCAGCAGTGACCTAGCGGGGCTAAGGTCTAGCACAGATACGCAGTATTTT. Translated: CASSDLAGLRSSTDTQYF.